This T cell receptor beta chain was sequenced in a study of blood T cell repertoires in COVID-19. Turning to the study itself: Sample material is recorded as cDNA or gDNA derived from T cells, B-cell-depleted T cells, or PBMCs.

Cohort assignment relied on participant-reported clinical history. In the authors' methods: Estimation of nucleated cell counts relied on the amplification of reference gene primers. Assay: immunoSEQ multiplex PCR; the TCRdb copy retains only in-frame clones and omits some. The V and J calls and the clone size are those of that table, but D and trimming were determined from the DNA. This sample has approximately 300,000 clones; roughly 90% occur once, and the top ten carry 4.5% to 6.5%. V was pared by 9 bases and J by 5 bases, with 5 bases of the junction left unmatched. Germline-derived CDR1 and CDR2 are LGHNT and FRNRAP. The CDR3 is 12 amino acids.

The sequence came from a man aged 55 to 70 who had recovered from COVID-19. This rearrangement joins TRBV12-5 to TRBJ2-5, with TRBD1 matching over 8 bases. Sequencing was performed on PBMCs or T cells enriched from blood (not recorded which). This CDR3 reads CASQGAGETQYF. The CDR3 region has the DNA TGTGCTAGCCAGGGGGCAGGGGAGACCCAGTACTTC. The full variable domain, its missing parts supplied by reference TRBV12-5 and TRBJ2-5, is DARVTQTPRHKVTEMGQEVTMRCQPILGHNTVFWYRQTMMQGLELLAYFRNRAPLDDSGMPKDRFSAEMPDATLATLKIQPSEPRDSAVYFCASQGAGETQYFGPGTRLLVL.